This T cell receptor beta chain was found in a study of radiation and T cells in renal cell carcinoma (TCRdb year 2020). About the full investigation: Samples came from a clinical trial, in which primary renal cell carcinomas received 15 Gy stereotactic body radiation therapy followed by nephrectomy 4 weeks later. A total of approximately 4 million unique CDR3 nucleotide sequences, encoding more than 2 million unique CDR3 amino acid sequences, were found across all 50 or so samples. In total, more than 50 samples underwent TCR beta sequencing: 25 or so tumors plus 27 peripheral blood samples.

The immunoSEQ kit was used, according to the manufacturer's recommendations, to generate TCR beta libraries from genomic DNA. To prepare libraries, a first multiplex PCR with proprietary primers was run, followed by a second PCR that added unique barcodes, and a bead cleanup was done after each round. A positive control reaction and a negative control reaction, both provided in the kit, were run with every batch of samples. The final libraries were assessed on an Agilent 4200 TapeStation D1000 ScreenTape, pooled by volume, and quantified by qPCR. Sequencing was performed on an Illumina NextSeq500 with a MidOutput 150-cycle cartridge, and 156 Read1 and 15 Index1 cycles were run with kit custom primers. The pooled library was loaded at roughly 1 pM with roughly 19% PhiX control spiked in. In the authors' own workflow: The vendor-processed data were analyzed in R, and a clonotype was defined as all T cells that share the same CDR3 nucleotide sequence. In the clone abundance analyses, frequencies in each sample were normalized to that sample's 10,000 most abundant clones. Before analysis, public T cell clones were removed, and these numbered fewer than six per sample on average. A difference in abundance of at least 32-fold between compartments was used to define tumor-enriched and baseline blood-enriched clonotypes. Clonotypes expanded or contracted between blood time points were identified with a beta-binomial differential abundance model. Similarity between tumor and blood repertoires was quantified using the Baroni-Urbani and Buser coefficient, and groups were compared with two-tailed Wilcoxon tests in R. Here the immuneACCESS table is served through TCRdb, limited to in-frame sequences with V and J called. Missing clones are a known gap in these copies; in checked studies unresolved V genes cover under half, and the rest lacks a known reason. Clone size and V and J calls were adopted from that table, with D and trimming inferred from the DNA. The sample has 45,000 to 65,000 clones on record, approximately 80% of them singletons. 7.3% of the sample is in the top ten clones.

To note about this clone: What this receptor recognizes is not known. Nothing much larger sits one base from this clone, and base qualities are not available.

What the time point label conveys for this sample: baseline pretreatment blood. Per the publication, the treatment or condition label means: 15 Gy SBRT to primary tumor, nephrectomy 4 weeks later. Serial peripheral blood from radiation-treated patients was sampled at baseline, 2 weeks and 4 weeks after SBRT to track tumor-enriched clonotypes. Every patient had renal cell carcinoma of clear cell pathology. Genomic DNA for TCR sequencing was prepared using the QIAamp DNA Blood Mini Kit (Qiagen). Samples were included in the analyses only if all quality control checks were passed. A distance of 22 bases separates the germline ends of V and J, which lose 0 bases and 5 bases respectively. The CDR3 spans 18 residues, from the cysteine through the phenylalanine. Only the CDR3 part of the read is kept: 54 bases, read in frame from the first base. From a lookup of the germline V gene (reference sequence), CDR1 and CDR2 are LNHDA and SQIVND.

Study-level results and caveats: Dynamics of the blood repertoire were not tracked past 4 weeks after treatment. No pretreatment tumor biopsies were available, so the baseline intratumoral presence of clonotypes could not be determined. Because the trial had a single-armed design, the trial could not examine how radiation dose or scheduling affected the TCR repertoire. An increase in top tumor clonotypes in blood was observed from baseline to 2 weeks post-radiation, followed by contraction by 4 weeks, which was taken to suggest transient expansion of tumor-resident clones.

The sample here was blood, taken from a patient whose treatment included radiotherapy and nephrectomy. The TCR originated in a man aged 55 to 70 with renal cell carcinoma. This receptor chain uses TRBV19 and TRBJ1-1, with the D gene not confidently named. DNA sequence: TGTGCCAGTAGTATAGATCATGCCCTAACAGAAGGGAGGACTGAAGCTTTCTTT. The resulting protein is CASSIDHALTEGRTEAFF.